This TCR beta chain was identified during a study of blood T cell repertoires in COVID-19. Study-wide context: Whether acute or convalescent, the COVID-19 samples came from the United States, Italy and Spain.

The germline CDR1 and CDR2 sequences are SNHLY and FYNNEI. The CDR3 has 14 amino acids. The V and J ends lost 5 bases and 12 bases respectively, with 21 bases between them. Followed longitudinally, the Seattle patients had been enrolled during active infection. Sequenced by immunoSEQ multiplex PCR; TCRdb stores in-frame clones only, minus some. The sample includes some 200,000 clones, about 88% seen only once; the top ten take about 18%. Sequencing was done on a sample of peripheral blood. The TCR was taken from a man aged 50-59 years with COVID-19, enrolled during active disease. The chain recombines TRBV2 with TRBJ2-3; TRBD1 might be the D (5 bases). The CDR3, as DNA: TGTGCCAGCAGTCCCCTCCAAACCCAGGGTGCCCAGTATTTT. It codes for CASSPLQTQGAQYF.